The T cell receptor (beta chain) under discussion was sequenced for a study of T cells in localized non-small cell lung cancer. The CDR3 is made up of 13 amino acids. The ends were cut back, 0 bases at V and 3 bases at J, with 6 bases in the middle. Germline CDR1 is SGHRS and CDR2 is YFSETQ. Study-level findings and limits: Adjacent lung was found to contain a median approximately 60 of the top 100 tumor clones. Measurement of T cell clonality placed uninvolved adjacent lung highest, above the level in tumor. Because only a single region of the tumor was sequenced, heterogeneity remains possible. With higher T cell density in blood came longer overall survival.

About this clone: Antigen specificity is unknown.

TCRdb's copy holds only in-frame clones and misses some; the assay was immunoSEQ multiplex PCR. The repertoire consists of around 130,000 clones, with around 90% occurring once and the leading ten covering approximately 1.5%. The chain couples TRBV5-1 to TRBJ1-2; TRBD1 is a possible D gene (6 bases). The specimen was peripheral blood, collected before any cancer treatment. This sequence was found in a female donor at least 60 years old with stage I lung adenocarcinoma. CDR3 protein: CASSLGQDYGYTF. DNA for the CDR3: TGCGCCAGCAGCTTGGGACAGGACTATGGCTACACCTTC.